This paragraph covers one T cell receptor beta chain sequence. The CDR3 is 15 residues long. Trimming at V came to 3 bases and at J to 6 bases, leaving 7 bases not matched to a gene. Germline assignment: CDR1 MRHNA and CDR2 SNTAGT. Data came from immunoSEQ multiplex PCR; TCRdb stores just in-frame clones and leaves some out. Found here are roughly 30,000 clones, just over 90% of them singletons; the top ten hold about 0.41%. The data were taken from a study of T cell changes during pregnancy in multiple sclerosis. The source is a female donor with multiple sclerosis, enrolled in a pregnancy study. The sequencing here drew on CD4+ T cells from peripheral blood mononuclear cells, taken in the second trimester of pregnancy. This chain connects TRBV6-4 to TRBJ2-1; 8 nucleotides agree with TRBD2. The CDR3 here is CASSERAGEGNEQFF. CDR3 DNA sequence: TGTGCCAGCAGTGAGAGAGCGGGAGAGGGCAATGAGCAGTTCTTC.